The entry below gives a single T cell receptor beta chain sequence along with its context. Its specific antigen is unknown. Per-nucleotide qualities are absent, and no much larger clonotype sits a single base away. The germline V and J ends show losses of 1 base and 6 bases respectively, and no gene match explains 2 bases of the junction. Based on the germline V gene, the CDR1 and CDR2 sequences are SGHRS and YFSETQ. The CDR3 starts with the cysteine, ends with the phenylalanine, and has 14 residues. The CDR3 DNA has 42 bases and is translated from base 1. The sample belongs to a study of cytotoxic CD8 clonotypes in ibrutinib-treated CLL (dated by TCRdb to about 2021). Describing the broader study: The cohort included some 14 treatment-naive and 11 to 12 relapsed/refractory patients; roughly 17 were IGHV unmutated. Partial responses were observed in about 24 patients and complete responses in 2; after a median follow-up of roughly 72 months, remission was maintained in 15 or so patients and progression was observed in approximately 12. The response samples were drawn at a median of approximately 12 months into treatment, with a range of roughly 6 to 40 months. An average of 255,043 productive templates and 94,082 productive rearrangements was obtained per sample. Longitudinal samples were available for about 30% of the 86 trial participants. Cryopreserved peripheral blood mononuclear cells were collected before treatment, at response, and at either disease progression or sustained remission. Every sample from remission and from progressive disease was obtained while the patients were still on ibrutinib. Broader findings and caveats from the paper: An increase in clonality was observed at ibrutinib response, with clonality remaining stable during sustained remission and falling back toward baseline at progression. Public clonotypes were rare and either shrank or stayed stable during treatment, and the rise in clonality at ibrutinib response reflected expansion of private clonotypes. Lymph node repertoires were not examined, and the timing of sampling was not matched between patients in sustained remission and those whose disease progressed. Baseline clonality was found to be higher than that of age-matched healthy donors and was strongly correlated with circulating CD8+ T-cell counts.

This sample's time point label indicates: about a year on ibrutinib. For TCR beta library preparation, around 2 micrograms of genomic DNA were isolated from cryopreserved PBMCs. Longitudinal blood samples from CLL patients on ibrutinib monotherapy underwent high-throughput TCR beta sequencing. The patients were enrolled in a single-center, open-label phase 2 trial of ibrutinib monotherapy. A MiSeq instrument was used for deep resolution sequencing, which targeted depths ranging from 1 in 1 million up to 1 in 200,000 T cells, with coverage averaging 10x for each clonotype. TCR beta libraries were generated with the immunoSEQ hsTCRB Kit. In the original analysis: The data were analyzed with ImmunoSEQ Analyzer and ImmunoSEQ Data Assistant, and V, D and J gene assignments followed IMGT definitions. Clonality, which ranges from 0 to 1, was calculated by subtracting the normalized Shannon entropy of productive rearrangement frequencies from one. Only overrepresented clonotypes making up at least 0.05% of each patient's repertoire were included in the public clonotype analysis. Thirteen age-matched healthy donor repertoires from immuneACCESS served as clonality controls. In TCRdb, the immuneACCESS table is reduced to in-frame sequences with V and J assigned. These tables do not hold every clone; where another copy was compared, an unresolved V gene accounts for under half, and the others remain unexplained. Clone size and V and J calls were adopted from that table, with D and trimming inferred from the DNA. This sample gives around 200,000 clones in total; 65% to 80% of them show up just once. The top ten hold approximately 6% of the sample.

Recombination connected TRBV5-1 to TRBJ1-4; 8 bases in the junction line up with TRBD1. Material: PBMCs, obtained after 12 months of ibrutinib treatment. The TCR was taken from a human donor with chronic lymphocytic leukemia. The CDR3 reads CASSLNRGDEKLFF. The bases are TGCGCCAGCAGCTTGAACAGGGGGGATGAAAAACTGTTTTTT. The variable domain in full, with residues beyond the CDR3 obtained from the reference TRBV5-1 and TRBJ1-4 genes, is KAGVTQTPRYLIKTRGQQVTLSCSPISGHRSVSWYQQTPGQGLQFLFEYFSETQRNKGNFPGRFSGRQFSNSRSEMNVSTLELGDSALYLCASSLNRGDEKLFFGSGTQLSVL.